Given below is one T cell receptor beta chain in context. Antigen unknown. TCRdb called the 5' RACE reads again in MiXCR, with one record for every CDR3 protein. The table shows roughly 200,000 distinct CDR3 sequences, with 16% occurring only once. The CDR3 totals 14 residues. The V and J ends lost 5 bases and 8 bases, in that order; junction bases with no gene match: 11. This sample was included in a study of T-cell memory formation after mild COVID-19. General study findings and limits: The finding that pre-infection memory included some responding clones suggested that cross-reactive memory joined. Among clones contracting day 15 to 85, CD4/CD8 was balanced, whereas later expanders leaned CD4+.

The origin of this receptor is an adult woman who had mild COVID-19 (a few samples of this study predate the infection). Cell type and time point are not known. Input material: PBMCs or a T cell subset sorted from them (not recorded which). The chain has TRBV12-3 or TRBV12-4 and TRBJ1-1; the match to TRBD1 covers 7 bases. CDR3 sequence (DNA): TGTGCCAGCAGTCGGGGGACAGCTATTACGGAAGCTTTCTTT. Translated: CASSRGTAITEAFF.